A single sample is the source of the 2 T cell receptor beta chains below, sequenced in a study of T cell repertoires in cytomegalovirus infection. TCRdb processed the reads anew with MiXCR; each CDR3 protein has one entry. The repertoire holds under 300,000 distinct CDR3 sequences, with about 20% as singletons. These receptors' antigens are unknown. The sequencing used cultured PBMCs, collected from culture after CMV antigen stimulation. The receptors were gathered from a human donor in good health (CMV status not recorded). Some clones in this sample may be carry-over from other donors' samples.

The chain combines TRBV5-4 with TRBJ2-2, with D uncertain. Trimming stripped 0 bases from V and 5 bases from J, with 8 bases between. CDR1 and CDR2 from the germline V gene are SGHNT and YYREEE (reference sequence). The CDR3 length is 14 residues. The CDR3 protein is CASSLVAETGELFF. Here the CDR3 DNA reads TGTGCCAGCAGCTTGGTGGCGGAGACCGGGGAGCTGTTTTTT.

This rearrangement joins TRBV15 to TRBJ2-7, with a tentative D call TRBD2 (6 bases). Deletions cut 0 bases from V and 3 bases from J, with 9 bases between. Germline loops: CDR1 LNHNV, CDR2 YYDKDF (reference sequence). CDR3 length equals 14 residues. CDR3 bases: TGTGCCACCAGCAGAGAGCGGGGTCACTACGAGCAGTACTTC. It encodes CATSRERGHYEQYF.